Sequencing of this T cell receptor beta chain was carried out in a study of blood T cell repertoires in COVID-19. For the study at large: The analysed material was cDNA or gDNA that came from T cells, B-cell-depleted T cells, or PBMCs.

With V trimmed by 4 bases and J by 6 bases, 11 bases remained unmatched. CDR3 length: 17 amino acids. Looked up from germline, CDR1 is MGHDK and CDR2 is SYGVNS. Per the original data handling: Estimation of nucleated cell counts relied on the amplification of reference gene primers. Using immunoSEQ multiplex PCR, the repertoire was profiled, and TCRdb retains in-frame clones only, with some absent. That table furnishes V, J and clone size, whereas the DNA furnished D and trimming. This repertoire shows 250,000 or so clones, roughly 87% found once; its top ten account for approximately 11%. The clonotype originates from a man younger than 40 who had recovered from COVID-19. The sequenced sample consisted of PBMCs or T cells enriched from blood (not recorded which). The J gene is TRBJ2-2, the V gene TRBV25-1; TRBD2 matches 10 bases. The CDR3 bases are TGTGCCAGCAGTGGTCCCTCTAGCGGGAGTATAGCCGGGGAGCTGTTTTTT. Residues: CASSGPSSGSIAGELFF.